Each of the 31 T cell receptor beta chains below was sequenced from the same sample in a study of T-cell reconstitution after alpha-beta-depleted transplantation in children. For TCRbeta, the library was prepared with unique molecular identifiers. TCRdb analysed the PCR reads with MiXCR anew, one entry per CDR3 protein. Here the sample spans a few hundred thousand distinct CDR3 sequences, over 20% being singletons. The material was PBMCs, obtained before TCRalphabeta/CD19-depleted stem cell transplant. The receptors derive from a boy younger than two with Wiskott-Aldrich syndrome, due to receive a stem cell transplant.

Here the CDR3 reads CASATEETQYF. In DNA form, the CDR3 reads TGTGCATCGGCTACCGAAGAGACCCAGTACTTC. This chain joins TRBV28 and TRBJ2-5; D is unresolved. The CDR3 has 11 amino acids. From germline, CDR1 is MDHEN and CDR2 SYDVKM.

The chain carries TRBV5-1 and TRBJ2-7; weak D call: TRBD1 (6 bases). The CDR3 has 15 amino acids. Germline lookup yields CDR1 SGHRS and CDR2 YFSETQ. Between the trimmed V and J ends, which lost 4 bases and 2 bases, there was a span of 16 bases. The DNA of the CDR3 is TGCGCCAGCAGCAGTCCGGGACATTCCACCTACGAGCAGTACTTC. Protein sequence: CASSSPGHSTYEQYF.

The V and J genes are TRBV4-1 and TRBJ1-5, with 9 positions matching TRBD1. CDR1 is MGHRA, CDR2 YSYEKL, per germline. The CDR3 is 16 amino acids. V was clipped by 3 bases and J by 3 bases; unmatched bases: 6. The CDR3 here is CASSHPGQGANQPQHF. CDR3 nucleotides: TGCGCCAGCAGCCACCCGGGACAGGGCGCCAATCAGCCCCAGCATTTT.

This clonotype was observed a few times. This rearrangement joins TRBV12-3 or TRBV12-4 to TRBJ2-1, with 7 bases identical to TRBD2. The CDR3 length is 15 residues. Trimming removed 3 bases from V and 5 bases from J; junction bases left unmatched: 7. The CDR3 spells CASSLGTTRDNEQFF. Here the CDR3 DNA reads TGTGCCAGCAGTTTGGGGACTACACGAGACAATGAGCAGTTCTTC.

In its sample, this clonotype was seen once. The J gene is TRBJ2-1, the V gene TRBV27; 14 positions match TRBD2. The CDR3 contains 18 residues. CDR1 and CDR2 (germline): MNHEY, SMNVEV (reference sequence). With V trimmed by 4 bases and J by 7 bases, 12 bases remained unmatched. In nucleotides, the CDR3 is TGTGCCAGCAGTTCCTTCACAGGGACTAGCGGGAGATGGAATGAGCAGTTCTTC. Its protein is CASSSFTGTSGRWNEQFF.

This clonotype was seen only a few times. The genes are TRBV7-2 and TRBJ2-1, with 8 bases fitting TRBD2. V gave up 1 base and J gave up 10 bases; unmatched junction bases: 12. Germline V gives CDR1 SGHTA, CDR2 FQGNSA. The CDR3 is made up of 16 amino acids. This chain's CDR3 is CASSLDQGTSQWEQFF. The CDR3, as DNA: TGTGCCAGCAGCTTAGATCAAGGGACTAGTCAGTGGGAGCAGTTCTTC. Complete variable domain (other parts from reference TRBV7-2 and TRBJ2-1): GAGVSQSPSNKVTEKGKDVELRCDPISGHTALYWYRQSLGQGLEFLIYFQGNSAPDKSGLPSDRFSAERTGGSVSTLTIQRTQQEDSAVYLCASSLDQGTSQWEQFFGPGTRLTVL.

This clonotype is a singleton in its sample. The rearrangement uses TRBV11-1 and TRBJ2-2; 9 positions agree with TRBD2. J was trimmed by 3 bases and V by 5 bases; bases with no gene match: 13. CDR1 is SGHAT, CDR2 FQDESV, per germline (reference sequence). The CDR3 consists of 18 residues. CDR3 DNA: TGTGCCAGCAGCCCTGGGGCTAGCGGGAAATCCTACACCGGGGAGCTGTTTTTT. This translates into CASSPGASGKSYTGELFF.

The V and J genes are TRBV20-1 and TRBJ2-1; TRBD2 matches at 13 bases. The CDR3 spans 13 residues. V lost 8 bases to trimming and J lost 4 bases; unmatched junction nucleotides: 2. Per the germline V gene, CDR1 is DFQATT and CDR2 is SNEGSKA (reference sequence). CDR3 sequence: CSRLAGGYNEQFF. CDR3 sequence (DNA): TGCAGTAGACTAGCGGGAGGATACAATGAGCAGTTCTTC.

This clonotype was observed a single time. The chain links TRBV10-3 to TRBJ2-6; TRBD2 is a possible D gene (5 bases). V was shortened by 11 bases and J by 0 bases, with 17 bases between the two germline ends. The V gene's germline CDR1 is ENHRY and CDR2 SYGVKD. The CDR3 extends over 16 amino acids. This CDR3 reads CAPPATAGSGANVLTF. As DNA, the CDR3 is TGTGCCCCCCCGGCGACGGCGGGCTCTGGGGCCAACGTCCTGACTTTC.

This clonotype was observed a few times. The V call is TRBV20-1, the J call TRBJ2-1; 13 bases align to TRBD2. The V segment lost 7 bases and the J segment 5 bases; nucleotides outside the gene matches: 8. Germline V gene sequence: CDR1 DFQATT, CDR2 SNEGSKA (reference sequence). The CDR3 extends over 15 amino acids. CDR3 DNA sequence: TGCAGTGTTCGATTGGGACTAGCGGGGAACAATGAGCAGTTCTTC. It translates to CSVRLGLAGNNEQFF.

This clonotype was picked up a small number of times. The rearrangement links TRBV27 to TRBJ1-4; 7 bases are a match to TRBD1. The germline V gene encodes CDR1 MNHEY and CDR2 SMNVEV (reference sequence). Trimming at V came to 9 bases and at J to 0 bases, leaving 7 bases not matched to a gene. This CDR3 contains 15 residues. In DNA, the CDR3 is TGTGCCAGTAAAAGGGGGCTGGCAACTAATGAAAAACTGTTTTTT. It codes for CASKRGLATNEKLFF.

The chain joins TRBV5-5 to TRBJ2-7; 8 bases fit TRBD2. The CDR3 totals 15 residues. The V and J ends lost 4 bases and 9 bases, in that order; junction bases with no gene match: 15. CDR1 and CDR2 (germline): SGHKS, YYEKEE (reference sequence). CDR3 DNA: TGTGCCAGCAGCCGGCGGACTAGCCTACTACGAGGGCAGTACTTC. Translation: CASSRRTSLLRGQYF.

This clonotype showed up just a few times. The V call is TRBV10-3, the J call TRBJ2-1; D may be TRBD2 (6 bases). This CDR3 comprises 14 residues. V lost 2 bases to trimming and J lost 6 bases, with 11 bases between them. Germline CDR1 is ENHRY and CDR2 is SYGVKD. CDR3 sequence: CAISEKFGGNEQFF. In DNA, the CDR3 is TGTGCCATCAGTGAGAAATTCGGGGGCAATGAGCAGTTCTTC.

The chain couples TRBV24-1 to TRBJ1-4; D possibly corresponds to TRBD1 (5 bases). CDR1 is KGHDR and CDR2 is SFDVKD in the germline V gene. Between the trimmed V and J ends, which lost 4 bases and 7 bases, there was a span of 12 bases. The length of the CDR3 is 14 residues. CDR3 sequence reads: CATSEGRYGEKLFF. DNA of the CDR3: TGTGCCACCAGTGAGGGGCGGTATGGTGAAAAACTGTTTTTT.

The chain has TRBV27 and TRBJ2-7, with D unclear. The germline gives CDR1 MNHEY, CDR2 SMNVEV (reference sequence). Trimming left V 6 bases short and J 2 bases short, with 17 bases between. This CDR3 is 15 amino acids long. CDR3: CASSDLSPLPYEQYF. The CDR3 coding sequence is TGTGCCAGCAGCGACCTATCCCCCCTACCCTACGAGCAGTACTTC.

The J gene is TRBJ1-4, the V gene TRBV18, with D tentatively TRBD1 (6 bases). CDR3 length equals 15 residues. The ends were cut back, 6 bases at V and 3 bases at J, with 14 bases in the middle. Germline V gene data show CDR1 as KGHSH and CDR2 as LQKENI. The CDR3 region is CASSATAGANEKLFF. The CDR3 DNA follows: TGTGCCAGCTCGGCGACGGCAGGGGCTAATGAAAAACTGTTTTTT.

The chain carries TRBV6-1 and TRBJ2-1; 12 bases fit TRBD2. V was pared by 2 bases and J by 0 bases, with 5 bases of the junction left unmatched. Germline CDR1 is MNHNS and CDR2 is SASEGT. CDR3 length: 18 residues. The chain's CDR3 is CASSEKSTSGSSYNEQFF. The CDR3 nucleotides read TGTGCCAGCAGTGAAAAGTCGACTAGCGGGAGCTCCTACAATGAGCAGTTCTTC.

The gene calls are TRBV7-2 and TRBJ1-1, with no clear D. CDR3 length: 14 amino acids. Germline V CDR1 and CDR2: SGHTA, FQGNSA. V lost 10 bases to trimming and J lost 1 base, with 16 bases between them. CDR3 residues: CAKTFRTSNTEAFF. The CDR3 DNA sequence: TGTGCCAAGACGTTCAGGACTTCGAACACTGAAGCTTTCTTT. Based on the CDR3 plus reference TRBV7-2 and TRBJ1-1, the full variable domain is GAGVSQSPSNKVTEKGKDVELRCDPISGHTALYWYRQSLGQGLEFLIYFQGNSAPDKSGLPSDRFSAERTGGSVSTLTIQRTQQEDSAVYLCAKTFRTSNTEAFFGQGTRLTVV.

This clonotype was detected a few times. The chain has TRBV20-1 and TRBJ2-7; 9 nucleotides align to TRBD2. V dropped 5 bases and J dropped 4; count of bases not matched to a gene: 12. Germline values: CDR1 DFQATT, CDR2 SNEGSKA (reference sequence). The CDR3 runs 15 residues. CDR3: CSAHYPGLAPYEQYF. For the CDR3, the DNA is TGCAGTGCTCATTATCCGGGACTAGCCCCTTACGAGCAGTACTTC.

The V gene is TRBV9, the J gene TRBJ2-5, with TRBD2 identical over 13 bases. V trimming: 5 bases; J trimming: 4 bases; junction bases outside the gene matches: 17. The germline CDR1 and CDR2 sequences are SGDLS and YYNGEE. This CDR3 is built from 19 residues. CDR3 nucleotides: TGTGCCAGCAGGTCCCGGAGGACTAGCGGGAGATGGGGTGGAGAGACCCAGTACTTC. Protein: CASRSRRTSGRWGGETQYF.

V gene TRBV10-3 combines with J gene TRBJ2-1, with 8 bases matching TRBD1. V was pared by 10 bases and J by 5 bases, with 7 bases of the junction left unmatched. Germline V gene sequence: CDR1 ENHRY, CDR2 SYGVKD. The CDR3 runs 13 residues. The CDR3: CATGQGGNNEQFF. The CDR3 DNA is TGTGCCACAGGACAGGGTGGAAACAATGAGCAGTTCTTC.

The chain employs TRBV7-3 and TRBJ2-2, with 14 bases aligning to TRBD2. Per the germline V gene, CDR1 is SGHTA and CDR2 is FQGTGA. The CDR3 consists of 20 residues. The trim removed 5 bases at V and 1 base at J, leaving 12 bases unmatched. The CDR3 coding sequence is TGTGCCAGCAGCACACATCCGGGACTAGCGGGAGTGGGGAACACCGGGGAGCTGTTTTTT. Translating it yields CASSTHPGLAGVGNTGELFF.

The chain links TRBV6-1 to TRBJ1-1, with 10 bases lining up with TRBD1. Germline trimming cut 8 bases from V and 6 bases from J; bases unmatched to any gene: 9. This CDR3 is built from 14 residues. The germline V gene has CDR1 MNHNS and CDR2 SASEGT. The CDR3 DNA sequence: TGTGCCAGCCAACCTGACAGGGGGCGAGCTGAAGCTTTCTTT. Translating it yields CASQPDRGRAEAFF.

This clonotype appeared many times. The V call is TRBV20-1, the J call TRBJ1-1; D unresolved. The CDR3 consists of 12 residues. V was pared by 0 bases and J by 4 bases, with 6 bases between. Germline loops: CDR1 DFQATT, CDR2 SNEGSKA (reference sequence). CDR3 sequence (DNA): TGCAGTGCTAGAGAGGGTGGCACTGAAGCTTTCTTT. Translated: CSAREGGTEAFF.

Only a few counts were recorded for this clonotype. The V gene is TRBV5-5, the J gene TRBJ2-2; D may be TRBD1 (5 bases). CDR1 is SGHKS, CDR2 YYEKEE, per germline (reference sequence). The CDR3 length is 15 residues. The germline V and J ends were trimmed by 3 bases and 1 base, with 10 bases remaining between them. CDR3 amino acids: CASSSYTGNTGELFF. CDR3 nucleotide sequence: TGTGCCAGCAGCTCCTATACAGGGAACACCGGGGAGCTGTTTTTT.

This chain uses TRBV4-1 with TRBJ1-1; 8 bases match TRBD1. Germline V gene sequence: CDR1 MGHRA, CDR2 YSYEKL. After removal of 5 bases from V and 1 base from J, the junction contained 15 bases not matched to a gene. This CDR3 region has 18 residues. This CDR3 reads CASSSAAGQANRNTEAFF. Here the CDR3 DNA reads TGCGCCAGCAGCAGCGCTGCGGGACAGGCGAACCGGAACACTGAAGCTTTCTTT.

This clonotype occurred a few times. V gene TRBV29-1 combines with J gene TRBJ2-5, with unresolved D. The V end was cut by 4 bases, the J end by 5 bases, with 14 bases between. The CDR3 runs 13 residues. The germline V gene has CDR1 SQVTM and CDR2 ANQGSEA. DNA for the CDR3: TGCAGCGTTGCATCCGGGTCAACCGAGACCCAGTACTTC. Its protein product is CSVASGSTETQYF.

The CDR3 protein is CSVVEGIGYEQYF. For the CDR3, the DNA is TGCAGCGTTGTAGAAGGGATTGGCTACGAGCAGTACTTC. The V gene is TRBV29-1, the J gene TRBJ2-7; no clear D gene. This CDR3 comprises 13 residues. Germline CDR1 SQVTM, CDR2 ANQGSEA. The V end was cut by 4 bases, the J end by 3 bases, with 13 bases between.

This clonotype was found a few times. V and J are TRBV28 and TRBJ2-7; D possibly matches TRBD1 or TRBD2 (5 bases each). Germline CDR1 reads MDHEN; CDR2 reads SYDVKM. With 8 bases removed from V and 0 bases from J, the gap between germline ends came to 11 bases. The CDR3 length is 13 residues. The CDR3 spells CASEEGPSYEQYF. CDR3 sequence (DNA): TGTGCCAGCGAAGAGGGGCCCTCCTACGAGCAGTACTTC.

This chain connects TRBV6-5 to TRBJ2-5; D perhaps matches TRBD2 (6 bases). V lost 2 bases and J 6 bases, leaving 10 bases between the germline ends. The CDR3 covers 13 residues. Germline CDR1 reads MNHEY; CDR2 reads SVGAGI. CDR3 DNA sequence: TGTGCCAGCAGTTACGTGGAGGGGCAGACCCAGTACTTC. Protein sequence: CASSYVEGQTQYF.

The J gene is TRBJ2-7, the V gene TRBV11-2; no reliable D call. Germline loops: CDR1 SGHAT, CDR2 FQNNGV. V shed 2 bases and J shed 2 bases, with 10 bases lying between them. The CDR3 has 14 residues. The CDR3 region is CASSLIWQTYEQYF. The CDR3 nucleotides read TGTGCCAGCAGCTTAATTTGGCAGACCTACGAGCAGTACTTC. Combining the CDR3 with reference TRBV11-2 and TRBJ2-7 gives the whole variable domain EAGVAQSPRYKIIEKRQSVAFWCNPISGHATLYWYQQILGQGPKLLIQFQNNGVVDDSQLPKDRFSAERLKGVDSTLKIQPAKLEDSAVYLCASSLIWQTYEQYFGPGTRLTVT.